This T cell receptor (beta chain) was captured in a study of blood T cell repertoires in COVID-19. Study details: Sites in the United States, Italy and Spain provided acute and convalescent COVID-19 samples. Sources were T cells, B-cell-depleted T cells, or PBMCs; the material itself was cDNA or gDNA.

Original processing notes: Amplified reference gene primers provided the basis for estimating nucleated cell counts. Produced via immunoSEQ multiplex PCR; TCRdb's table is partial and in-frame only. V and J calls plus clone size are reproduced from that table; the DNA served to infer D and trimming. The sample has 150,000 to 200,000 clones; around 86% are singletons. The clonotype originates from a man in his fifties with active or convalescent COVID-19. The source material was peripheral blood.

The CDR3 DNA follows: TGTGCCAGCAGCCTATACAGGGGGCGAGGGTCCTTACAAGAGACCCAGTACTTC. Translating gives CASSLYRGRGSLQETQYF. This sequence joins TRBV7-2 and TRBJ2-5; 9 bases are a match to TRBD1. The CDR3 loop spans 18 amino acids. Germline values: CDR1 SGHTA, CDR2 FQGNSA. Trimming took 5 bases from V and 2 from J; bases not matched to a gene: 15.